The TCR beta chain described here comes from a study of OX40 agonist ivuxolimab in advanced cancers. The assay was immunoSEQ multiplex PCR, and TCRdb's table has in-frame clones only and misses some. The table has about 33,000 clones, 89% seen once. Any history of autoimmune disease or systemic immunosuppression disqualified patients. The V end was cut by 5 bases, the J end by 0 bases, with 14 bases between. The CDR3 is 15 residues long. Looked up from germline, CDR1 is SGHTA and CDR2 is FQGNSA. The chain carries TRBV7-2 and TRBJ2-7; tentative D call: TRBD2 (6 bases). Here the sequenced sample was CD4+ or CD8+ T cells sorted from blood, taken in a trial of the OX40 agonist ivuxolimab. The origin of this receptor is an adult with an advanced solid tumor such as melanoma, head and neck, liver or kidney cancer. The CDR3 sequence is CASSVVAVSSYEQYF. The CDR3 region has the DNA TGTGCCAGCAGCGTAGTAGCGGTTAGCTCCTACGAGCAGTACTTC.